One TCR beta chain is described in this entry. Its antigen is as yet unknown. The sample comes from a study of vaccination effects on CD4 cells after COVID-19. Notes on the study in general: Marked clonal contraction of infection- and vaccine-induced clones was seen late after vaccination.

Libraries were prepared by immunoSEQ multiplex PCR; TCRdb keeps only in-frame clonotypes and omits some of them. The sample holds about 21,000 clones, roughly 73% seen once. This CDR3 comprises 13 residues. Trimming removed 0 bases at V and 6 bases at J, with 9 bases between. Germline values: CDR1 SGHRS, CDR2 YFSETQ. CD4+ T cells specific for antigen were expanded with viral peptide pools by the ViraFEST assay before sequencing. Scientists isolated CD4+ T cells after an approximately 10-day culture period ended. All vaccine recipients tested negative for nucleocapsid antibodies and had never contracted SARS-CoV-2 infection.

The sequencing used CD4+ T cells from PBMCs cultured with HCoV-NL63 spike peptides, collected before COVID-19 vaccination. The chain is built from TRBV5-1 and TRBJ1-2, with D possibly being TRBD1 (5 bases). This TCR was recovered from a human donor who received a COVID-19 vaccine. CDR3 in amino acids: CASSLGGVDGYTF. The CDR3 DNA is TGCGCCAGCAGCTTGGGAGGGGTGGATGGCTACACCTTC.